This T cell receptor beta chain was recovered during a study of monozygotic twins with inflammatory bowel disease (dated by TCRdb to between 2019 and 2020). Describing the broader study: The full study comprised some 30 monozygotic twin pairs: nine German pairs (four IBD-concordant, five IBD-discordant) and 19 IBD-discordant Danish pairs. Disease-associated traits were sought mainly through comparisons between IBD patients and their genetically identical healthy co-twins within discordant pairs. Each individual had, on average, about 151 000 unique TCRalpha sequences and 181 000 unique TCRbeta sequences available for analysis.

The CDR3, from cysteine to phenylalanine, totals 16 residues. The entry carries no DNA sequence. CDR1 and CDR2 (SGHTA, FQGNSA) derive from the germline V gene. About this clonotype: The target of this receptor is not known.

From each donor, an approximately 2.5 ml peripheral blood sample was collected into PAXgene tubes and stored at -80 degrees C. Without T cell sorting, total RNA was isolated from whole blood using the PAXgene blood miRNA kit on an automated QIAcube. Peripheral blood from monozygotic twin pairs concordant or discordant for inflammatory bowel disease was subjected to deep TCRalpha and TCRbeta repertoire profiling with unique molecular barcoding. Smoking habits were recorded for all twin pairs, and individuals were classified as current, former or never smokers. Findings and caveats that apply to the study as a whole: Because patients were on differing immunosuppressive treatments, the repertoires may have picked up extra background noise and inter-individual variability. Compared with healthy twins, IBD patients had fewer clonotypes in common with other individuals, a difference most pronounced in patients showing signs of disease activity. TCRbeta repertoire diversity, by inverse Simpson index, was decreased in IBD patients compared with their healthy co-twins. No single strong signal or clonotype linked to IBD turned up in the results, so the idea that one exists was not supported. Repertoire similarity did not differ between concordant and discordant twins, which could be due to limited statistical power. The analysis was unable to tell apart different T cell subtypes.

Library preparation employed 5' RACE. Each TCR library was prepared from about 4,000 ng of total RNA. For each sample, cDNA synthesis was carried out in eight separate reactions using SMARTScribe reverse transcriptase. During cDNA synthesis, unique molecular identifiers containing a 6-nucleotide sample barcode were introduced by template switching. Two nested PCRs of approximately 16 and 10 cycles amplified the TCRalpha and TCRbeta cDNA, and bead purification followed each PCR. Before amplification, the cDNA was treated with uracil DNA-glycosylase and purified using the QIAquick PCR purification kit. In the second PCR, Illumina TruSeq-compatible adapters and sample-specific barcodes were added. Library quality and concentration were checked on TapeStation and Qubit, and libraries were pooled at 5 ng each. Pooled libraries were sequenced on an Illumina HiSeq2500 single-index Rapid Run with 2 x 100 bp reads and custom sequencing primers. The published analysis was carried out like this. PCR and sequencing errors were corrected by UMI-based consensus assembly using MiGEC version 1.2.6. MiXCR version 2.1.1 was used to carry out V(D)J alignment, clonotype assembly and CDR3 extraction. To normalise gene usage, clonotype sharing and MAIT/NKT TCR abundance, the analysis used the top 1000, 10 000 and 20 000 clonotypes per sample. After downsampling to 27 000 UMIs, diversity was calculated as the inverse Simpson index using the vegan R package. Paired Mann-Whitney U tests on discordant twin pairs were used, with Benjamini-Hochberg multiple-testing correction. TCRdb reprocessed the reads, and each CDR3 protein sequence is entered once, without DNA. The V and J calls were determined by TCRdb, not by the authors. The sample's records list approximately 400,000 distinct CDR3 sequences. 2% to 3% of the sample is taken by the ten largest.

The chain couples TRBV7-2 to TRBJ2-5; TCRdb names TRBD1, which stays unverified in the absence of DNA. Sequencing was done on a sample of blood. This clonotype was obtained from a human donor with ulcerative colitis or Crohn's disease, or a healthy co-twin of an affected twin (not recorded which). Here the CDR3 is given as CASSSSGTGGRKTQYF.